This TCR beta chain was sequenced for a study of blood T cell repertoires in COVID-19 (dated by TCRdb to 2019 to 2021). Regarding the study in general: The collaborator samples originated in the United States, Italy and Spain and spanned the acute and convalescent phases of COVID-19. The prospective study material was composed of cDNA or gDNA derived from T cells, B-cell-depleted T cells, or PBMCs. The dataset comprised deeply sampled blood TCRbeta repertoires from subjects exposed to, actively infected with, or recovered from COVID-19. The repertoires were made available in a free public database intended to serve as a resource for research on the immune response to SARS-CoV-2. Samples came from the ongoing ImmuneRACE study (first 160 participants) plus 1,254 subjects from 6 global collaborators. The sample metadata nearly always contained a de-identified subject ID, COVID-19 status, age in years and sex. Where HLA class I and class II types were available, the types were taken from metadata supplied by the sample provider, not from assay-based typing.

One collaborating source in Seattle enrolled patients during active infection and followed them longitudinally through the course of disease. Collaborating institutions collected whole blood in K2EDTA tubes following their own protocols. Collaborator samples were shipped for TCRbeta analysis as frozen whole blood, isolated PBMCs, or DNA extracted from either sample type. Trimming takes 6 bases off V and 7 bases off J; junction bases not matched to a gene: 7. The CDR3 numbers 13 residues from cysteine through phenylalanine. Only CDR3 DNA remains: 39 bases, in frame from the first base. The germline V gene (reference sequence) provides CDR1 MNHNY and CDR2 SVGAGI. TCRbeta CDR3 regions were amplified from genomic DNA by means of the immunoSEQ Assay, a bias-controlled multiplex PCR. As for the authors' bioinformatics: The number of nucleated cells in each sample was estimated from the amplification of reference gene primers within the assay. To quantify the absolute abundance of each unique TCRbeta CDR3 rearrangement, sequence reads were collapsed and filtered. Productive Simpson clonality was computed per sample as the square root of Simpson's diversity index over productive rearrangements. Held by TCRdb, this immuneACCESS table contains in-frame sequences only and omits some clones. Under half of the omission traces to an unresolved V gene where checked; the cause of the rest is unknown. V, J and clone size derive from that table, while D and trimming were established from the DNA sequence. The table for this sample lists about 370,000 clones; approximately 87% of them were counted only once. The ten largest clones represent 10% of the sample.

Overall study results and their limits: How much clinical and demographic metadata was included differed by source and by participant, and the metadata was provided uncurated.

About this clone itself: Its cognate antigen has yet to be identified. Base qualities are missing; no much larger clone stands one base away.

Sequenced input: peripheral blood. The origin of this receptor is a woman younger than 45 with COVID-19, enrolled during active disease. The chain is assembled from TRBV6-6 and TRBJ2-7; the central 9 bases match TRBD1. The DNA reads TGTGCCAGCAGCAGGGACAGGGTATTTGAGCAGTACTTC. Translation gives CASSRDRVFEQYF.